This T cell receptor beta chain was sequenced in a study of molecular identifiers for immune sequencing clone quantification. As previously described, bulk TCR libraries were made using listed TCR primers. From the PCR reads, TCRdb called clonotypes with MiXCR, one entry per CDR3 protein. The sample shows hundreds of thousands of distinct CDR3 sequences, less than 30% of them seen only once. Whole-study results and caveats: Naive cells had under 1% of molecules in clones above 20 RNA copies, effectors over 97%. Among roughly 910,000 naive cells, spiked Jurkat TCR RNA from a single cell was reportedly detectable.

This clonotype was detected ten times or more. Its antigen is unknown. The CDR3 runs 12 residues. CDR1 and CDR2 from the germline V gene are MDHEN and SYDVKM. The trim removed 6 bases at V and 6 bases at J, leaving 3 bases unmatched. This TCR was sampled from a human donor in good health. Some libraries in this study had Jurkat cell RNA spiked in. V and J are TRBV28 and TRBJ2-7, with 9 positions matching TRBD2. Sequencing was performed on naive CD8+ T cells from blood, with Jurkat cell RNA spiked in. Subset in this sample: FACS-sorted CD8+CD4-CCR7+CD45RA+ naive T cells. CDR3 bases: TGTGCCAGCAGCGGACTAGCGCCCGAGCAGTACTTC. Translating it yields CASSGLAPEQYF.